The rows below give T cell receptor beta chains drawn from one sample of a study of blood T cell repertoires in COVID-19. Libraries were prepared by immunoSEQ multiplex PCR; TCRdb keeps only in-frame clonotypes and omits some of them. There are 100,000 or so clones in the sample; roughly nine tenths occur only once, and more than 0.85% lies in the top ten. Sample: peripheral blood. The receptors were gathered from a man in his sixties with acute or convalescent COVID-19. Each CDR3 is given with its conserved first and last residue. The D gene is left open where the match is weak. Clone size, where shown, is once, few, many, or a class for clones that have expanded.

D: NA; J: TRBJ2-1; size: NA; V: TRBV4-1; CDR3: CASSQGPGKAEQFF; DNA: TGCGCCAGCAGCCAAGGACCCGGGAAGGCTGAGCAGTTCTTC
D: TRBD2; J: TRBJ2-7; size: NA; V: TRBV27; CDR3: CASTPGLGVGEQYF; DNA: TGTGCCAGCACCCCAGGACTAGGGGTCGGCGAGCAGTACTTC
D: NA; J: TRBJ2-5; size: NA; V: TRBV9; CDR3: CASSEGGQETQYF; DNA: TGTGCCAGCAGCGAAGGGGGACAAGAGACCCAGTACTTC
D: TRBD2; J: TRBJ2-1; size: NA; V: TRBV7-9; CDR3: CASSSWGGTYNEQFF; DNA: TGTGCCAGCAGCTCTTGGGGGGGAACCTACAATGAGCAGTTCTTC
D: NA; J: TRBJ1-5; size: NA; V: TRBV28; CDR3: CASDSAGRNQPQHF; DNA: TGTGCCTCGGACAGCGCTGGGCGCAATCAGCCCCAGCATTTT
D: TRBD2; J: TRBJ2-1; size: NA; V: TRBV7-3; CDR3: CASSSSRTSGNHNEQFF; DNA: TGTGCCAGCAGTTCCTCGCGCACTAGCGGCAACCACAATGAGCAGTTCTTC
D: TRBD1; J: TRBJ1-2; size: NA; V: TRBV6-6; CDR3: CASKEGAQDGYTF; DNA: TGTGCCAGCAAGGAGGGGGCGCAGGATGGCTACACCTTC
D: NA; J: TRBJ1-1; size: NA; V: TRBV5-1; CDR3: CASSLGGRNTEAFF; DNA: TGCGCCAGCAGCTTGGGAGGAAGGAACACTGAAGCTTTCTTT
D: TRBD2; J: TRBJ2-5; size: NA; V: TRBV11-3; CDR3: CASSLDPAGGRETQYF; DNA: TGTGCCAGCAGCTTAGATCCAGCGGGGGGACGAGAGACCCAGTACTTC
D: TRBD2; J: TRBJ2-2; size: NA; V: TRBV5-1; CDR3: CASSQTSGRVGELFF; DNA: TGCGCCAGCAGCCAAACTAGCGGGAGGGTCGGGGAGCTGTTTTTT
D: TRBD1; J: TRBJ1-6; size: NA; V: TRBV19; CDR3: CASSLTGSASGVTPLHF; DNA: TGTGCCAGTAGCCTGACAGGGAGCGCCTCCGGGGTGACACCCCTCCACTTT
D: NA; J: TRBJ1-6; size: NA; V: TRBV6-5; CDR3: CASSYSTGGESPLHF; DNA: TGTGCCAGCAGTTACTCGACCGGGGGGGAATCACCCCTCCACTTT
D: NA; J: TRBJ1-2; size: NA; V: TRBV10-1; CDR3: CASSSQVGYGYTF; DNA: TGCGCCAGCAGTTCACAGGTCGGCTATGGCTACACCTTC
D: TRBD1; J: TRBJ2-1; size: once; V: TRBV18; CDR3: CASSPGTDKNNEQFF; DNA: TGTGCCAGCTCACCCGGGACAGACAAAAACAATGAGCAGTTCTTC
D: NA; J: TRBJ2-1; size: NA; V: TRBV23-1; CDR3: CASSSGQISPSYNEQFF; DNA: TGCGCCAGCAGTTCCGGACAGATCAGTCCCTCCTACAATGAGCAGTTCTTC
D: NA; J: TRBJ1-2; size: NA; V: TRBV3-1/TRBV3-2; CDR3: CASSQDRGDDGYTF; DNA: TGTGCCAGCAGCCAAGACAGGGGTGACGATGGCTACACCTTC
D: NA; J: TRBJ1-3; size: NA; V: TRBV6-5; CDR3: CASQGSGNTIYF; DNA: TGTGCCAGTCAGGGCTCTGGAAACACCATATATTTT
D: TRBD2; J: TRBJ2-3; size: NA; V: TRBV6-2/TRBV6-3; CDR3: CASSPGTSGGPTDTQYF; DNA: TGTGCCAGCAGTCCCGGGACTAGCGGGGGCCCCACAGATACGCAGTATTTT
D: NA; J: TRBJ2-5; size: once; V: TRBV24-1; CDR3: CATSDPTSIETQYF; DNA: TGTGCCACCAGTGATCCCACTAGTATTGAGACCCAGTACTTC
D: TRBD1; J: TRBJ2-1; size: NA; V: TRBV7-8; CDR3: CASSWDRGNEQFF; DNA: TGTGCCAGCAGCTGGGACAGGGGCAATGAGCAGTTCTTC
D: TRBD1; J: TRBJ1-4; size: NA; V: TRBV7-9; CDR3: CASSRQGTNEKLFF; DNA: TGTGCCAGCAGCAGACAGGGGACTAATGAAAAACTGTTTTTT
D: NA; J: TRBJ2-3; size: NA; V: TRBV14; CDR3: CASSHRDTQYF; DNA: TGTGCCAGCAGCCACAGGGATACGCAGTATTTT
D: TRBD1; J: TRBJ1-1; size: NA; V: TRBV11-2; CDR3: CASSAITGVHGGTEAFF; DNA: TGTGCCAGCAGCGCGATAACAGGGGTCCATGGTGGCACTGAAGCTTTCTTT
D: NA; J: TRBJ1-4; size: NA; V: TRBV27; CDR3: CASSLLGATPSNEKLFF; DNA: TGTGCCAGCAGTTTATTGGGGGCCACCCCAAGTAATGAAAAACTGTTTTTT
D: NA; J: TRBJ2-1; size: NA; V: TRBV18; CDR3: CASSPKRQLDYNEQFF; DNA: TGTGCCAGCTCACCGAAGAGACAGCTAGATTACAATGAGCAGTTCTTC
D: NA; J: TRBJ2-1; size: NA; V: TRBV19; CDR3: CASTPQVGSSYNEQFF; DNA: TGTGCCAGTACCCCTCAGGTCGGGAGCTCCTACAATGAGCAGTTCTTC
D: NA; J: TRBJ2-2; size: NA; V: TRBV5-1; CDR3: CASSLPWPPENTGELFF; DNA: TGCGCCAGCAGCTTGCCATGGCCCCCCGAAAACACCGGGGAGCTGTTTTTT
D: TRBD2; J: TRBJ2-1; size: NA; V: TRBV9; CDR3: CASSLAGLNNEQFF; DNA: TGTGCCAGCAGCCTAGCGGGGTTAAACAATGAGCAGTTCTTC
D: TRBD2; J: TRBJ2-2; size: NA; V: TRBV27; CDR3: CASTLLAGVTGELFF; DNA: TGTGCCAGCACCTTACTAGCGGGAGTCACCGGGGAGCTGTTTTTT
D: TRBD2; J: TRBJ2-2; size: NA; V: TRBV19; CDR3: CASSMFSGRAAGELFF; DNA: TGTGCCAGTAGTATGTTCAGCGGGAGGGCCGCCGGGGAGCTGTTTTTT
D: NA; J: TRBJ1-2; size: NA; V: TRBV14; CDR3: CASSQEQGLYGYTF; DNA: TGTGCCAGCAGCCAAGAGCAGGGGCTCTATGGCTACACCTTC
D: TRBD2; J: TRBJ2-1; size: once; V: TRBV7-9; CDR3: CASSLAGLAGRLEQFF; DNA: TGTGCCAGCAGCTTAGCGGGGCTAGCGGGAAGGCTTGAGCAGTTCTTC
D: NA; J: TRBJ1-5; size: NA; V: TRBV28; CDR3: CASSLHLNRQVGQPQHF; DNA: TGTGCCAGCAGTCTCCACCTAAATCGACAGGTGGGTCAGCCCCAGCATTTT
D: TRBD1; J: TRBJ1-3; size: NA; V: TRBV7-9; CDR3: CASSAWTGEASGNTIYF; DNA: TGTGCCAGCAGCGCATGGACAGGGGAAGCCTCTGGAAACACCATATATTTT
D: NA; J: TRBJ1-2; size: NA; V: TRBV19; CDR3: CASSMGTDSYGYTF; DNA: TGTGCCAGTAGTATGGGTACAGACAGCTATGGCTACACCTTC
D: TRBD2; J: TRBJ2-7; size: once; V: TRBV5-4; CDR3: CASSSGTSGSQPYEQYF; DNA: TGTGCCAGCAGCTCCGGGACTAGCGGGAGTCAGCCCTACGAGCAGTACTTC
D: TRBD1; J: TRBJ1-1; size: NA; V: TRBV29-1; CDR3: CSARQGWGTEAFF; DNA: TGCAGCGCCCGACAGGGCTGGGGAACTGAAGCTTTCTTT
D: NA; J: TRBJ1-5; size: NA; V: TRBV28; CDR3: CASEANRGAQPQHF; DNA: TGTGCCAGCGAGGCCAACCGGGGGGCTCAGCCCCAGCATTTT
D: TRBD2; J: TRBJ2-1; size: NA; V: TRBV6-1; CDR3: CASSEPAGGGYNEQFF; DNA: TGTGCCAGCAGTGAACCGGCGGGAGGGGGGTACAATGAGCAGTTCTTC
D: NA; J: TRBJ2-2; size: few; V: TRBV10-2; CDR3: CASLLGADTGELFF; DNA: TGCGCCAGTCTTTTGGGGGCCGACACCGGGGAGCTGTTTTTT
D: NA; J: TRBJ2-3; size: once; V: TRBV3-1/TRBV3-2; CDR3: CASAKGRETDTQYF; DNA: TGTGCCAGCGCCAAGGGGCGGGAAACAGATACGCAGTATTTT
D: NA; J: TRBJ2-1; size: NA; V: TRBV5-1; CDR3: CASSVNQGKQFF; DNA: TGCGCCAGCAGCGTAAACCAGGGAAAGCAGTTCTTC
D: NA; J: TRBJ1-5; size: NA; V: TRBV4-1; CDR3: CASSQEAGAVGGQPQHF; DNA: TGCGCCAGCAGCCAAGAGGCCGGGGCAGTCGGGGGTCAGCCCCAGCATTTT
D: TRBD1; J: TRBJ1-4; size: NA; V: TRBV2; CDR3: CASSRDRGVRVFF; DNA: TGTGCCAGCAGCCGGGACAGGGGTGTGAGGGTGTTTTTT
D: TRBD1; J: TRBJ2-5; size: NA; V: TRBV6-6; CDR3: CASSGSRDSIGETQYF; DNA: TGTGCCAGCAGTGGCAGCCGGGACAGCATTGGGGAGACCCAGTACTTC
D: TRBD1; J: TRBJ1-4; size: NA; V: TRBV28; CDR3: CASSRTGYNEKLFF; DNA: TGTGCCAGCAGCCGGACAGGGTATAATGAAAAACTGTTTTTT
D: NA; J: TRBJ1-1; size: NA; V: TRBV7-6; CDR3: CASSLATRLANTEAFF; DNA: TGTGCCAGCAGCTTAGCAACGCGGCTCGCCAACACTGAAGCTTTCTTT
D: TRBD1; J: TRBJ1-4; size: NA; V: TRBV25-1; CDR3: CASSGTGGGEKLFF; DNA: TGTGCCAGCAGTGGGACAGGGGGAGGTGAAAAACTGTTTTTT
D: NA; J: TRBJ2-1; size: NA; V: TRBV18; CDR3: CASSRGNEQFF; DNA: TGTGCCAGCTCACGAGGGAATGAGCAGTTCTTC
D: NA; J: TRBJ1-6; size: NA; V: TRBV7-6; CDR3: CTSSLAVRGGDSPLHF; DNA: TGTACCAGCAGCTTAGCGGTGCGGGGAGGCGATTCACCCCTCCACTTT
D: NA; J: TRBJ2-3; size: NA; V: TRBV21-1; CDR3: CASSKEGVAGDTDTQYF; DNA: TGTGCCAGCAGCAAAGAGGGGGTGGCAGGCGACACAGATACGCAGTATTTT
D: NA; J: TRBJ2-5; size: NA; V: TRBV10-2; CDR3: CASSEDRTQETQYF; DNA: TGCGCCAGCAGTGAGGACAGAACCCAAGAGACCCAGTACTTC
D: NA; J: TRBJ1-6; size: once; V: TRBV6-2/TRBV6-3; CDR3: CASTPTGRNSPLHF; DNA: TGTGCCAGCACCCCGACAGGTCGAAATTCACCCCTCCACTTT
D: TRBD1; J: TRBJ1-3; size: once; V: TRBV19; CDR3: CASSTTGTGGGNTIYF; DNA: TGTGCCAGTAGTACCACCGGGACAGGGGGAGGAAACACCATATATTTT
D: TRBD1; J: TRBJ2-7; size: once; V: TRBV2; CDR3: CASTDRDLSYEQYF; DNA: TGTGCCAGCACCGACAGGGATTTATCCTACGAGCAGTACTTC
D: NA; J: TRBJ2-5; size: NA; V: TRBV7-9; CDR3: CASSLLGETQYF; DNA: TGTGCCAGCAGCTTACTAGGAGAGACCCAGTACTTC
D: NA; J: TRBJ1-1; size: NA; V: TRBV27; CDR3: CASRWGGGNTEAFF; DNA: TGTGCCAGCAGGTGGGGGGGCGGTAACACTGAAGCTTTCTTT
D: NA; J: TRBJ1-2; size: NA; V: TRBV30; CDR3: CAWSLGSGYTF; DNA: TGTGCCTGGAGCCTAGGTAGTGGCTACACCTTC
D: TRBD1; J: TRBJ1-1; size: NA; V: TRBV5-4; CDR3: CASSTPTGVNTEAFF; DNA: TGTGCCAGCAGCACCCCGACAGGGGTGAACACTGAAGCTTTCTTT